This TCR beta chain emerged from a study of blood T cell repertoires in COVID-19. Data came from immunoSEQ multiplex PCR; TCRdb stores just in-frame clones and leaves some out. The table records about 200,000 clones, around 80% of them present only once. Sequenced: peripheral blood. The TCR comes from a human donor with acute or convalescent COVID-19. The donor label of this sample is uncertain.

CDR3 nucleotide sequence: TGCGCCAGCAGCTTGGCGGCGGGGTTGGGAACCGGGGAGCTGTTTTTT. This translates into CASSLAAGLGTGELFF. The chain employs TRBV5-1 and TRBJ2-2; possible D gene TRBD2, 6 bases. Germline assignment: CDR1 SGHRS and CDR2 YFSETQ. V lost 0 bases to trimming and J lost 5 bases, with 14 bases between them. This CDR3 has 16 amino acids.